What follows are 2 T cell receptor beta chains derived from one specimen sequenced in a study of T cell repertoires in cytomegalovirus infection. These TCRs' antigens remain unknown. A single record per CDR3 protein comes from TCRdb applying MiXCR to the reads. The sample lists approximately 110,000 distinct CDR3 sequences, 42% seen once, with about 74% in the top ten. The material was CD8+ T cells from cultured PBMCs, obtained from culture after CMV antigen stimulation. The receptors stem from a human donor in good health (CMV status not recorded). Some clones in this sample may be carry-over from other donors' samples.

The V gene is TRBV20-1, the J gene TRBJ1-6, with TRBD1 identical over 7 bases. Trimming at V came to 0 bases and at J to 0 bases, leaving 5 bases not matched to a gene. Germline V gives CDR1 DFQATT, CDR2 SNEGSKA (reference sequence). The CDR3 covers 17 residues. In DNA, the CDR3 is TGCAGTGCTAGAGATCGGGACAGAAGCTCCTATAATTCACCCCTCCACTTT. Translating gives CSARDRDRSSYNSPLHF.

This clonotype has only a few counts. As DNA, the CDR3 is TGTGCCAGCAGCTACCTCGGGGAGACCCAGTACTTC. Amino acid sequence: CASSYLGETQYF. The genes are TRBV7-6 and TRBJ2-5; D uncertain. V was trimmed by 4 bases and J by 5 bases, leaving 8 bases between them. CDR1 and CDR2 (germline): SGHVS, FNYEAQ. The CDR3 is 12 residues long.